A single sample is the source of the 4 T cell receptor beta chains below, sequenced in a study of T-cell memory formation after mild COVID-19. A single record per CDR3 protein comes from TCRdb applying MiXCR to the 5' RACE reads. The repertoire consists of fewer than 250,000 distinct CDR3 sequences, with roughly 30% occurring once and the leading ten covering over 9.5%. Material: PBMCs or a T cell subset sorted from them (not recorded which). These receptors were collected from an adult woman who had mild COVID-19 (a few samples of this study predate the infection). Cell type and time point are not known.

This clonotype came up many times. The junction does not match germline at one end; this may be a read error. This sequence joins TRBV5-1 and TRBJ2-1; D may be TRBD1 (6 bases). Germline V gene sequence: CDR1 SGHRS, CDR2 YFSETQ. The CDR3 has 15 residues. In nucleotides, the CDR3 is TGTGCCAGCAGCTTAGGGGGAAGCTCCTACAATGAGCAGTTCTTC. Its protein product is CASSLGGSSYNEQFF.

The chain is built from TRBV14 and TRBJ2-3; D remains ambiguous. The CDR3 totals 13 residues. The germline V and J ends were trimmed by 0 bases and 6 bases, with 7 bases remaining between them. CDR1 is SGHDN and CDR2 is FVKESK in the germline V gene. Here the CDR3 reads CASSQDRSDTQYF. Here the CDR3 DNA reads TGTGCCAGCAGCCAAGATAGGAGTGATACGCAGTATTTT.

The genes are TRBV12-3 or TRBV12-4 and TRBJ1-1, with 7 bases fitting TRBD1. V shed 6 bases, J shed 6 bases, and the junction held 7 bases outside the gene matches. The CDR3 runs to 13 residues. DNA of the CDR3: TGTGCCAGCAGCCGAGACAGGGTGTCTGAAGCTTTCTTT. Its protein is CASSRDRVSEAFF.

This clonotype was observed a few times. The V gene is TRBV7-3, the J gene TRBJ2-3; D not resolved. The ends were cut back, 5 bases at V and 0 bases at J, with 12 bases in the middle. Germline V CDR1 and CDR2: SGHTA, FQGTGA. This CDR3 is built from 15 residues. Written as DNA, the CDR3 is TGTGCCAGCAGCCGCGAGCCACTTAGCACAGATACGCAGTATTTT. It is translated as CASSREPLSTDTQYF.